The 20 T cell receptor beta chains below all came from one sample that was sequenced in a study of Ad26.COV2.S vaccination and SARS-CoV-2 variants. Treatment meaning: 15 to 20 received Ad26.COV2.S at low or high dose, single or two shots; roughly 5 received placebo; per-sample allocation not given. Material that was analyzed had been drawn on day 63 after the first vaccine or placebo injection. Sequenced by immunoSEQ multiplex PCR; TCRdb stores in-frame clones only, minus some. The sample lists approximately 350,000 clones, under 90% occurring once. Sample: peripheral blood, taken in a trial of Ad26.COV2.S vaccine versus placebo. These receptors all come from a person aged 18 to 65 who received the Ad26.COV2.S COVID-19 vaccine or a placebo.

The chain recombines TRBV4-1 with TRBJ1-3; no reliable D call. This CDR3 is 16 amino acids long. Per germline, CDR1 MGHRA and CDR2 YSYEKL. V was shortened by 3 bases and J by 3 bases, with 15 bases between the two germline ends. This CDR3 is CASSHAAKTSGNTIYF. CDR3 in DNA: TGCGCCAGCAGCCACGCCGCGAAGACGAGTGGAAACACCATATATTTT.

This clone was picked up a small number of times. The gene calls are TRBV11-1 and TRBJ2-3; possibly TRBD2 for D (5 bases). V was clipped by 6 bases and J by 2 bases, with 9 bases between them. The CDR3 sequence is 13 residues long. The germline gives CDR1 SGHAT, CDR2 FQDESV (reference sequence). The CDR3 DNA is TGTGCCAGCAGAAAGACTAACACAGATACGCAGTATTTT. Translation gives CASRKTNTDTQYF.

The chain joins TRBV29-1 to TRBJ2-7, with TRBD1 identical over 9 bases. J was trimmed by 5 bases and V by 0 bases; bases with no gene match: 8. CDR1 and CDR2 (germline): SQVTM, ANQGSEA. The CDR3 consists of 15 residues. Here the CDR3 reads CSVEDTGGPRDEQYF. In DNA, the CDR3 is TGCAGCGTTGAAGACACAGGGGGCCCTAGGGACGAGCAGTACTTC.

V gene TRBV9 combines with J gene TRBJ2-1; TRBD2 aligns across 10 bases. Germline CDR1 reads SGDLS; CDR2 reads YYNGEE. This CDR3 contains 15 residues. After removal of 1 base from V and 9 bases from J, the junction contained 7 bases not matched to a gene. The CDR3 DNA is TGTGCCAGCAGCGTAACTAGCGGGATCAGCAGTGAGCAGTTCTTC. Translated, it gives CASSVTSGISSEQFF.

The rearrangement joins TRBV27 to TRBJ2-1; D is undetermined. The CDR3 extends over 13 amino acids. From germline, CDR1 is MNHEY and CDR2 SMNVEV (reference sequence). V dropped 4 bases and J dropped 4 bases, with 8 bases sitting between them. The CDR3 bases are TGTGCCAGCAGTTACACACATTACAATGAGCAGTTCTTC. It yields the protein CASSYTHYNEQFF.

The chain links TRBV2 to TRBJ2-2, with TRBD2 identical over 11 bases. Germline CDR1 SNHLY, CDR2 FYNNEI. The CDR3 sequence is 16 residues long. The V and J ends lost 1 base and 4 bases, in that order; junction bases with no gene match: 2. This chain's CDR3 is CASSEVAGGSTGELFF. The CDR3 DNA is TGTGCCAGCAGTGAAGTAGCGGGGGGGAGCACCGGGGAGCTGTTTTTT.

This chain connects TRBV2 to TRBJ2-5; 7 bases fit TRBD2. This CDR3 spans 14 amino acids. The V segment lost 7 bases and the J segment 3 bases; nucleotides outside the gene matches: 8. The germline V gene has CDR1 SNHLY and CDR2 FYNNEI. CDR3 loop: CASTGTTIEETQYF. The CDR3, as DNA: TGTGCCAGCACCGGGACTACGATCGAAGAGACCCAGTACTTC.

The chain employs TRBV6-5 and TRBJ2-7; 10 bases line up with TRBD2. With V trimmed by 2 bases and J by 3 bases, 7 bases remained unmatched. Germline-derived CDR1 and CDR2 are MNHEY and SVGAGI. This CDR3 spans 16 amino acids. The CDR3 protein is CASSYLTSGLDYEQYF. The CDR3 nucleotides read TGTGCCAGCAGTTACCTGACTAGCGGGCTGGACTACGAGCAGTACTTC.

V and J are TRBV10-1 and TRBJ2-3; tentatively, D is TRBD1 or TRBD2 (7 bases each). V was cut by 5 bases and J by 5 bases, with 23 bases left in between. This CDR3 has 17 residues. Per germline, CDR1 WNHNN and CDR2 SYGVQD (reference sequence). CDR3 sequence reads: CASSQGGPGRLGDTQYF. The CDR3 nucleotides read TGCGCCAGCAGTCAGGGGGGGCCGGGGCGATTGGGAGATACGCAGTATTTT.

The genes are TRBV5-6 and TRBJ1-2; the match to TRBD1 covers 9 bases. V shed 3 bases, J shed 5 bases, and the junction held 2 bases outside the gene matches. This CDR3 comprises 13 residues. From germline, CDR1 is SGHDT and CDR2 YYEEEE. The CDR3 nucleotides are TGTGCCAGCAGCTGGGGGACAGGGTATGGCTACACCTTC. Its protein product is CASSWGTGYGYTF. The full variable domain, completed using reference TRBV5-6 and TRBJ1-2, is DAGVTQSPTHLIKTRGQQVTLRCSPKSGHDTVSWYQQALGQGPQFIFQYYEEEERQRGNFPDRFSGHQFPNYSSELNVNALLLGDSALYLCASSWGTGYGYTFGSGTRLTVV.

The table lists this clone with a few counts. V gene TRBV7-3 combines with J gene TRBJ2-2, with D maybe TRBD2 (5 bases). Germline V gene lookup returns CDR1 SGHTA and CDR2 FQGTGA. V was pared by 3 bases and J by 7 bases, with 12 bases between. This CDR3 contains 14 residues. The CDR3 sequence: CASSFPTEGGELFF. The CDR3 DNA reads as TGTGCCAGCAGCTTTCCAACAGAGGGCGGGGAGCTGTTTTTT.

J is TRBJ2-1 and V is TRBV30; D ambiguous. Germline CDR1 reads GTSNPN; CDR2 reads SVGIG (reference sequence). This CDR3 spans 14 amino acids. V was shortened by 1 base and J by 6 bases, with 13 bases between the two germline ends. The CDR3 is CAWSGVVASNEQFF. CDR3 in DNA: TGTGCCTGGAGTGGGGTAGTCGCCAGCAATGAGCAGTTCTTC.

The gene calls are TRBV5-6 and TRBJ1-1; D ambiguous. With 1 base removed from V and 2 bases from J, the gap between germline ends came to 6 bases. This CDR3 comprises 13 residues. The germline CDR1 and CDR2 sequences are SGHDT and YYEEEE. CDR3 DNA: TGTGCCAGCAGCTTGTTTATTAACACTGAAGCTTTCTTT. This gives the protein CASSLFINTEAFF. Full variable domain (outside the CDR3, taken from reference TRBV5-6 and TRBJ1-1): DAGVTQSPTHLIKTRGQQVTLRCSPKSGHDTVSWYQQALGQGPQFIFQYYEEEERQRGNFPDRFSGHQFPNYSSELNVNALLLGDSALYLCASSLFINTEAFFGQGTRLTVV.

This clone was picked up a small number of times. The chain has TRBV3-1 (or the pseudogene TRBV3-2) and TRBJ1-3; no clear D gene. V gave up 4 bases and J gave up 0 bases, with 13 bases separating them. The CDR3 contains 16 residues. Germline CDR1 LGHDT, CDR2 YNNKEL (reference sequence). This CDR3 is CASSRLAGSSGNTIYF. In nucleotides, the CDR3 is TGTGCCAGCAGCCGCTTGGCAGGATCCTCTGGAAACACCATATATTTT.

The chain recombines TRBV6-2 or TRBV6-3 with TRBJ2-5, with 10 bases matching TRBD1. This CDR3 has 19 amino acids. Per the germline V gene, CDR1 is MNHEY and CDR2 is SVGEGT. Trimming took 6 bases from V and 5 from J; bases not matched to a gene: 21. The CDR3 sequence is CASSSEYPGTGVMRETQYF. Written as DNA, the CDR3 is TGTGCCAGCAGCTCCGAATACCCCGGGACAGGGGTAATGCGGGAGACCCAGTACTTC.

This chain connects TRBV2 to TRBJ1-1; TRBD1 matches 10 bases. Losses at the gene ends were 7 bases for V and 1 base for J; bases not matched to a gene: 3. This CDR3 region has 14 residues. The germline CDR1 and CDR2 sequences are SNHLY and FYNNEI. DNA of the CDR3: TGTGCCAGCACCGGACAGGGGGGGAACACTGAAGCTTTCTTT. This sequence encodes CASTGQGGNTEAFF.

V and J are TRBV6-2 or TRBV6-3 and TRBJ2-7; D not resolved. Per the germline V gene, CDR1 is MNHEY and CDR2 is SVGEGT. With 1 base removed from V and 2 bases from J, the gap between germline ends came to 9 bases. This CDR3 contains 14 residues. This CDR3 is CASSYLGYPYEQYF. For the CDR3, the DNA is TGTGCCAGCAGTTACTTGGGCTATCCCTACGAGCAGTACTTC.

Remarks on this clone: One end of the junction is discordant with germline, which a read error may explain. The chain uses TRBV27 and TRBJ2-7, with D possibly matching TRBD1 (5 bases). This CDR3 region has 11 residues. CDR1 MNHEY and CDR2 SMNVEV come from the germline V gene (reference sequence). CDR3 amino acids: CASSRSGPPDF. CDR3 nucleotide sequence: TGTGCCAGCAGTCGATCAGGGCCTCCAGACTTC.

This sequence joins TRBV28 and TRBJ1-5; no clear D gene. The V gene lost 5 bases and the J gene lost 0 bases, with 8 bases spanning the gap. The CDR3 is made up of 14 amino acids. CDR1 and CDR2 (germline): MDHEN, SYDVKM. The CDR3 loop reads CASSTSYSNQPQHF. Here the CDR3 DNA reads TGTGCCAGCAGTACGAGCTATAGCAATCAGCCCCAGCATTTT.

A single count supports this clone. This sequence joins TRBV5-1 and TRBJ2-3, with D possibly matching TRBD2 (7 bases). Germline lookup yields CDR1 SGHRS and CDR2 YFSETQ. The V and J ends lost 1 base and 3 bases respectively, with 9 bases between them. The CDR3 contains 14 residues. CDR3 in amino acids: CASSLRGATDTQYF. CDR3 sequence (DNA): TGCGCCAGCAGCTTGCGGGGGGCAACAGATACGCAGTATTTT.